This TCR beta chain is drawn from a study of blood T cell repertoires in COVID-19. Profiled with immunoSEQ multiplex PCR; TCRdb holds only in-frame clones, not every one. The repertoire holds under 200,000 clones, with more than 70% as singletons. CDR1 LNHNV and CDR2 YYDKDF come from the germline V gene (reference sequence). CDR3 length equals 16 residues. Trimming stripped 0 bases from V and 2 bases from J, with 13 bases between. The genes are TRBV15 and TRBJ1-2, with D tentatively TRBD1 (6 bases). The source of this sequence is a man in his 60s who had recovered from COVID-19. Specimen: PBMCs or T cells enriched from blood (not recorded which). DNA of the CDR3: TGTGCCACCAGCAGAGATTCGGGGAGGGGGAACTATGGCTACACCTTC. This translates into CATSRDSGRGNYGYTF.